This T cell receptor (beta chain) was identified in a study of control samples from healthy donors and cancer patients. Clones were sequenced by immunoSEQ multiplex PCR, and TCRdb holds only the in-frame ones, with some missing. The table has 150,000 to 200,000 clones, around 93% seen once; the top ten hold about 1.5%. V shed 8 bases and J 4 bases; nucleotides not matched to a gene: 15. The CDR3 loop spans 15 amino acids. Germline V gives CDR1 SGHKS, CDR2 YYEKEE (reference sequence). This clone showed up just a few times. The chain employs TRBV5-5 and TRBJ2-7, with 7 bases identical to TRBD1. The sequenced sample consisted of blood. This TCR was recovered from a man aged 18 to 35 in good health. The CDR3 sequence: CASRKGAGGPYEQYF. The CDR3 nucleotides read TGTGCCAGTAGGAAGGGGGCAGGGGGACCTTACGAGCAGTACTTC.